One T cell receptor (beta chain) is described in this entry. TCRdb's copy holds only in-frame clones and misses some; the assay was immunoSEQ multiplex PCR. Of under 250,000 clones listed, roughly 80% are singletons. The data stem from a study of blood T cell repertoires in COVID-19. For the study at large: T cells, B-cell-depleted T cells, or PBMCs supplied cDNA or gDNA.

The CDR3 runs 15 residues. J gave up 5 bases and V 3 bases, and 5 bases lay outside the gene matches. Germline CDR1 is SGHNT and CDR2 is YYREEE (reference sequence). Material for sequencing was peripheral blood. The TCR originated in a woman aged 80 or over with acute or convalescent COVID-19. The V call is TRBV5-4, the J call TRBJ2-3; 11 positions match TRBD2. The CDR3 loop reads CASSSGLAGGDTQYF. The CDR3 DNA is TGTGCCAGCAGCTCGGGGCTAGCGGGAGGAGATACGCAGTATTTT. Drawing the rest from reference TRBV5-4 and TRBJ2-3, the complete variable domain is ETGVTQSPTHLIKTRGQQVTLRCSSQSGHNTVSWYQQALGQGPQFIFQYYREEENGRGNFPPRFSGLQFPNYSSELNVNALELDDSALYLCASSSGLAGGDTQYFGPGTRLTVL.